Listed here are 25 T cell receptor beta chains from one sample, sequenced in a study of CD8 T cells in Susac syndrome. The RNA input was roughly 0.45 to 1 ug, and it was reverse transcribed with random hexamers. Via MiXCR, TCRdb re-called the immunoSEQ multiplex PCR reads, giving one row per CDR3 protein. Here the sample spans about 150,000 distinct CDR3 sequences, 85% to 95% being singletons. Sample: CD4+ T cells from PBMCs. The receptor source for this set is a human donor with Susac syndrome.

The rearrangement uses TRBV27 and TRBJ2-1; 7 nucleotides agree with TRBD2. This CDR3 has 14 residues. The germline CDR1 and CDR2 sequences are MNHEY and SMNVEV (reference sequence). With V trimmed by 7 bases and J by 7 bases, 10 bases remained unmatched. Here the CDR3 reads CASKLREALNEQFF. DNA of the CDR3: TGTGCCAGCAAACTCCGGGAGGCGCTGAATGAGCAGTTCTTC.

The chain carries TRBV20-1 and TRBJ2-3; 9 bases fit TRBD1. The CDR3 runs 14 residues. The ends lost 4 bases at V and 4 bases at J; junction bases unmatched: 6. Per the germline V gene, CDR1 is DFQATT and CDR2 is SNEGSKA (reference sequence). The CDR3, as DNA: TGCAGTGCTATTGGGACAGGGCAACCAGATACGCAGTATTTT. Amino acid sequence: CSAIGTGQPDTQYF.

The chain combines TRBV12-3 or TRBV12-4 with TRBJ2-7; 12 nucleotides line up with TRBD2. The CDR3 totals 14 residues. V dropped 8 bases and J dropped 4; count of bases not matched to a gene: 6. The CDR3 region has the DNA TGTGCCAGCCGCTCCGGACTAGCGGGGTACGAGCAGTACTTC. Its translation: CASRSGLAGYEQYF.

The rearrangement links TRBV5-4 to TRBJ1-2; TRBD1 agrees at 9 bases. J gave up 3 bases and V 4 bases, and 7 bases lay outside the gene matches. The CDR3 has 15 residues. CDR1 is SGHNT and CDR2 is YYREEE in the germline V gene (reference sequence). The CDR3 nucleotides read TGTGCCAGCAGCCCATCGCGGACAGGGGACTATGGCTACACCTTC. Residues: CASSPSRTGDYGYTF.

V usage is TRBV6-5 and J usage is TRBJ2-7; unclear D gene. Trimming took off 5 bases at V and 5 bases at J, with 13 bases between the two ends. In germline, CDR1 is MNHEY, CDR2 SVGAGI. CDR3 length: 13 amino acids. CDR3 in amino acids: CASSTTGLHEQYF. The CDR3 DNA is TGTGCCAGCAGTACCACCGGGCTCCACGAGCAGTACTTC.

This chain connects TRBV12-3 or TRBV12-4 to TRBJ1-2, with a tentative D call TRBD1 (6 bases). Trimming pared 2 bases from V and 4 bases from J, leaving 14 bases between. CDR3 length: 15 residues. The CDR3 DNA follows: TGTGCCAGCAGTTTAATCAGGGGCGCAGTCTATGGCTACACCTTC. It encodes CASSLIRGAVYGYTF.

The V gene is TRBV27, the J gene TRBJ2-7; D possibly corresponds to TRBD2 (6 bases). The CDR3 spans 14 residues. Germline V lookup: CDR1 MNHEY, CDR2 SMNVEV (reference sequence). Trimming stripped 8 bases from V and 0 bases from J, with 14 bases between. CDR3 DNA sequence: TGTGCCAGCGGGGACTCTTCGAGCTCCTACGAGCAGTACTTC. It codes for CASGDSSSSYEQYF.

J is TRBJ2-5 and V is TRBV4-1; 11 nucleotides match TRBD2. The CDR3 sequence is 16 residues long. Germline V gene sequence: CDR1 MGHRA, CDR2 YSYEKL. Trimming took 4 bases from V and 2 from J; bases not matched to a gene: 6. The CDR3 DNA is TGCGCCAGCAGCCTTGTACCTAGCGGGGGGCAAGAGACCCAGTACTTC. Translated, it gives CASSLVPSGGQETQYF.

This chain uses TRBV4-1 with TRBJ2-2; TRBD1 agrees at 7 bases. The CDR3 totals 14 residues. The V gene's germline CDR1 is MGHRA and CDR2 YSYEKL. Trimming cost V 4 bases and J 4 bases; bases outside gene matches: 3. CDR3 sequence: CASSPGQTTGELFF. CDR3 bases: TGCGCCAGCAGCCCGGGACAGACCACCGGGGAGCTGTTTTTT.

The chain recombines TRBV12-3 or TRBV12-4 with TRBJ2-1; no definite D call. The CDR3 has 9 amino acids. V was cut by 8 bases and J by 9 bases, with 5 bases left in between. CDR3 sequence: CASGSEQFF. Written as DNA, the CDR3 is TGTGCCAGCGGGTCTGAGCAGTTCTTC.

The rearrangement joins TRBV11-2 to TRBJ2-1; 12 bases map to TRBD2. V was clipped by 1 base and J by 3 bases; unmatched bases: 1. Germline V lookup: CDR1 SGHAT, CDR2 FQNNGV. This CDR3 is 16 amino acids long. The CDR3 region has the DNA TGTGCCAGCAGCTTAGGGACTAGCGGGGTCTACAATGAGCAGTTCTTC. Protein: CASSLGTSGVYNEQFF.

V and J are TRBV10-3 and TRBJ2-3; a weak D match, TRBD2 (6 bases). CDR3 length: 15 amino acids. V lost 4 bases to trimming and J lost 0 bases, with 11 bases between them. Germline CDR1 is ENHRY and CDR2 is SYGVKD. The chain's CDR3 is CAISAGSPSTDTQYF. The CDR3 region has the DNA TGTGCCATCAGTGCCGGGAGTCCTAGCACAGATACGCAGTATTTT.

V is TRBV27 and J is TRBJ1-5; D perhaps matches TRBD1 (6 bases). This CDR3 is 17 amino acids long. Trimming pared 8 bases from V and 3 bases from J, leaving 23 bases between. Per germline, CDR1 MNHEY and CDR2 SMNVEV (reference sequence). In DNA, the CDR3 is TGTGCCAGCTGGGCTAGGGGCAGGGGAGATTACAATCAGCCCCAGCATTTT. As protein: CASWARGRGDYNQPQHF.

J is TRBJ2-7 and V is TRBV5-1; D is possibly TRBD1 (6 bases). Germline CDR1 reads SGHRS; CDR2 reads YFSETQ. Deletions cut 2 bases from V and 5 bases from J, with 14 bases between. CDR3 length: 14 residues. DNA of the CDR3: TGCGCCAGCAGCTTTGGGGGACATCTAGACGAGCAGTACTTC. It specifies CASSFGGHLDEQYF.

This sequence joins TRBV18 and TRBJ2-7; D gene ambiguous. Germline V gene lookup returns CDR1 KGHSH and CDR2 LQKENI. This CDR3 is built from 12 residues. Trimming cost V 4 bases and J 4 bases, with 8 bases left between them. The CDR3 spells CASSLGRYEQYF. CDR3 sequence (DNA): TGTGCCAGCTCACTAGGACGGTACGAGCAGTACTTC.

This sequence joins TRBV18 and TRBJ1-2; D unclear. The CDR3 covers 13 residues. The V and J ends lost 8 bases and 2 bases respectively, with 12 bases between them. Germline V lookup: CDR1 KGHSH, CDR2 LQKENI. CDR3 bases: TGTGCCAGCGCCGGCGGCGCAAACTATGGCTACACCTTC. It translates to CASAGGANYGYTF. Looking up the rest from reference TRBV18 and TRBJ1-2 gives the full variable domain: NAGVMQNPRHLVRRRGQEARLRCSPMKGHSHVYWYRQLPEEGLKFMVYLQKENIIDESGMPKERFSAEFPKEGPSILRIQQVVRGDSAAYFCASAGGANYGYTFGSGTRLTVV.

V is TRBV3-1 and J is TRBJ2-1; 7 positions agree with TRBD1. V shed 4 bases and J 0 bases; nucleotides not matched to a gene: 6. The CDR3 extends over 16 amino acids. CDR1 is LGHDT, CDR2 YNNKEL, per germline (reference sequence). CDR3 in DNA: TGTGCCAGCAGCCCGACCGGGACAGCCTCCTACAATGAGCAGTTCTTC. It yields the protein CASSPTGTASYNEQFF.

The CDR3 DNA reads TGTGCCAGCAACCCCAGGGGTTCTGGCGGGGTTAGCACAGATACGCAGTATTTT. This translates into CASNPRGSGGVSTDTQYF. The chain carries TRBV27 and TRBJ2-3, with D perhaps assigned TRBD1 or TRBD2 (6 bases each). From germline, CDR1 is MNHEY and CDR2 SMNVEV (reference sequence). V lost 7 bases and J lost 0, with 23 bases in between. This CDR3 has 18 amino acids.

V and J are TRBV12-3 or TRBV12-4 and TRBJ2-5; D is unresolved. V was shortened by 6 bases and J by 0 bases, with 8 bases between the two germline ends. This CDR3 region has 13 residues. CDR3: CASSQHHQETQYF. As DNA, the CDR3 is TGTGCCAGCAGCCAACACCACCAAGAGACCCAGTACTTC.

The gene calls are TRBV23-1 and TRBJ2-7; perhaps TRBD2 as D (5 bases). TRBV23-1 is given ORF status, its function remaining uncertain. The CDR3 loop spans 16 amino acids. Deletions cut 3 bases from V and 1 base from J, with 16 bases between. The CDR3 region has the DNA TGCGCCAGCAGTCACAATCCCGAGGGCGGGTCCTACGAGCAGTACTTC. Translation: CASSHNPEGGSYEQYF.

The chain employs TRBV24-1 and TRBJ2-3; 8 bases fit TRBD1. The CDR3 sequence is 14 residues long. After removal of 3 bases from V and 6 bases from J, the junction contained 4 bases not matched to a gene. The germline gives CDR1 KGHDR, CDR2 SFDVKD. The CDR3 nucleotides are TGTGCCACCAGTGATCCAGGGGGCGCGGATACGCAGTATTTT. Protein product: CATSDPGGADTQYF.

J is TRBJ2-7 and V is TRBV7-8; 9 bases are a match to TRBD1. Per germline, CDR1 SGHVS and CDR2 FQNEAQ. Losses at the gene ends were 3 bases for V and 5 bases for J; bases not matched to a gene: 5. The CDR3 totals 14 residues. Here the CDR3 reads CASSFGQGIHEQYF. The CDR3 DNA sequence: TGTGCCAGCAGCTTTGGACAGGGGATCCACGAGCAGTACTTC.

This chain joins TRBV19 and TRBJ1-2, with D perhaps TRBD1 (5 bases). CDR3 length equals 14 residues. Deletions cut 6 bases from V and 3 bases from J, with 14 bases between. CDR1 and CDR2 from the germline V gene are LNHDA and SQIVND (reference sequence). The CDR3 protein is CASRLTRADYGYTF. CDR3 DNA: TGTGCCAGTAGGTTGACCAGGGCGGACTATGGCTACACCTTC.

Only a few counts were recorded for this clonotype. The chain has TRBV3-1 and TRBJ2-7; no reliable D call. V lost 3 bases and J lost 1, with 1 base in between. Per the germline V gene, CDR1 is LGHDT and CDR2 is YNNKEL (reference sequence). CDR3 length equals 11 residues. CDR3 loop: CASSQSYEQYF. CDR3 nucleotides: TGTGCCAGCAGCCAGTCCTACGAGCAGTACTTC.

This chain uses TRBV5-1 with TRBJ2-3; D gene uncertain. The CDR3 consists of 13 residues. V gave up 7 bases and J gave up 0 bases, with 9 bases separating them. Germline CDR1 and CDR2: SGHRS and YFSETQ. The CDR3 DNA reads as TGCGCCAGCGGGGAAGTTAGCACAGATACGCAGTATTTT. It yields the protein CASGEVSTDTQYF.